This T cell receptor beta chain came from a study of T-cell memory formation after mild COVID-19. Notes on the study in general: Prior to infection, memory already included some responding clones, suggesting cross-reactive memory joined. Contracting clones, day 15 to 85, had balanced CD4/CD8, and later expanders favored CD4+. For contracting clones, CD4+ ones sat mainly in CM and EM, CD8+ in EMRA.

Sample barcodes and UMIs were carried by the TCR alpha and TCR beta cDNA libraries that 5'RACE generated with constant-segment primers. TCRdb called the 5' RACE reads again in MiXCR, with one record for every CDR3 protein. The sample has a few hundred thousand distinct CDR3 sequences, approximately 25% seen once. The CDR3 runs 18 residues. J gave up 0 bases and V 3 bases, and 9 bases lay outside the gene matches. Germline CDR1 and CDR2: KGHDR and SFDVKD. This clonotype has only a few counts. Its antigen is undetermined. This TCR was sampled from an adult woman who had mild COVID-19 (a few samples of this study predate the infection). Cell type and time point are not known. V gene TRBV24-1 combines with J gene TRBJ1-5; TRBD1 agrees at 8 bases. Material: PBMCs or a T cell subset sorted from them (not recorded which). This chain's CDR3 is CATSDSGQGQYSNQPQHF. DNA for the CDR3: TGTGCCACCAGTGATAGCGGACAGGGCCAATATAGCAATCAGCCCCAGCATTTT.